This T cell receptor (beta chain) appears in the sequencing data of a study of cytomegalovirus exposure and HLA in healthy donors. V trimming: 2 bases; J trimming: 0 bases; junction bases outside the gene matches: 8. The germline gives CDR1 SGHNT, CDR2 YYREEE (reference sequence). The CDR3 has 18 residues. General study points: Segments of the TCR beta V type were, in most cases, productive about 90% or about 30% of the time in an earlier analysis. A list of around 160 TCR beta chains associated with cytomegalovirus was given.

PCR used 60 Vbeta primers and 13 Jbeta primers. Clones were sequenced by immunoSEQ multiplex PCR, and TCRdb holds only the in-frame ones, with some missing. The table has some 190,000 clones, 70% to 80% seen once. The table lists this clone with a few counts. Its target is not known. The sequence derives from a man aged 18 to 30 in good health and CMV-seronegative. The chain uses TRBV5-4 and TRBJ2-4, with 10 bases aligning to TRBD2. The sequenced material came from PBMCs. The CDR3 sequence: CASSLDGLAVLAKNIQYF. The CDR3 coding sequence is TGTGCCAGCAGCTTAGACGGACTAGCGGTACTAGCCAAAAACATTCAGTACTTC.